This TCR beta chain appears in the sequencing data of a study of cytomegalovirus exposure and HLA in healthy donors. The overall study: As an earlier analysis found, roughly 170 million T cells yielded 117 million unique TCR beta sequences.

Points on this clone: Its target is not known.

V was trimmed by 3 bases and J by 11 bases, leaving 10 bases between them. Germline-derived CDR1 and CDR2 are SGHTA and FQGNSA. The CDR3 consists of 11 residues. PCR employed 60 Vbeta and 13 Jbeta primers. Generated by immunoSEQ multiplex PCR, the TCRdb table keeps only in-frame clones and is missing some. The specimen's table records about 92,000 clones. Study outcomes and limitations: Later analysis demonstrated an association between a missense DCLRE1C variant and TCR beta V- and J-gene trimming.

The chain has TRBV7-2 and TRBJ1-1; D ambiguous. This receptor was taken from a man in his fifties or sixties in good health and CMV-seropositive. The sequenced sample was PBMCs. In DNA, the CDR3 is TGTGCCAGCAGCTTCGGGATTAGGGCTTTCTTT. Its translation is CASSFGIRAFF. Together with reference TRBV7-2 and TRBJ1-1, the CDR3 gives the full variable domain: GAGVSQSPSNKVTEKGKDVELRCDPISGHTALYWYRQSLGQGLEFLIYFQGNSAPDKSGLPSDRFSAERTGGSVSTLTIQRTQQEDSAVYLCASSFGIRAFFGQGTRLTVV.